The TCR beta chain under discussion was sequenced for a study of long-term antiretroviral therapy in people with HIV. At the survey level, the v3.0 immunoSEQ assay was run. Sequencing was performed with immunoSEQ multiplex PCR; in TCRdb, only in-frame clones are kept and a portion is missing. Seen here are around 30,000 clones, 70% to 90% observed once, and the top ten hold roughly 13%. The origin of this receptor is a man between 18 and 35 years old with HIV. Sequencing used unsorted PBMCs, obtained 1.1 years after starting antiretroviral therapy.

CDR3 coding DNA: TGTGCCAGCAGTGAGACCAGGGAGGTTTCACCCCTCCACTTT. The encoded protein is CASSETREVSPLHF. The V and J genes are TRBV25-1 and TRBJ1-6; D may be TRBD1 (5 bases). Germline V gene data show CDR1 as MGHDK and CDR2 as SYGVNS. Trimming removed 3 bases from V and 9 bases from J, with 12 bases in between. This CDR3 is built from 14 residues.